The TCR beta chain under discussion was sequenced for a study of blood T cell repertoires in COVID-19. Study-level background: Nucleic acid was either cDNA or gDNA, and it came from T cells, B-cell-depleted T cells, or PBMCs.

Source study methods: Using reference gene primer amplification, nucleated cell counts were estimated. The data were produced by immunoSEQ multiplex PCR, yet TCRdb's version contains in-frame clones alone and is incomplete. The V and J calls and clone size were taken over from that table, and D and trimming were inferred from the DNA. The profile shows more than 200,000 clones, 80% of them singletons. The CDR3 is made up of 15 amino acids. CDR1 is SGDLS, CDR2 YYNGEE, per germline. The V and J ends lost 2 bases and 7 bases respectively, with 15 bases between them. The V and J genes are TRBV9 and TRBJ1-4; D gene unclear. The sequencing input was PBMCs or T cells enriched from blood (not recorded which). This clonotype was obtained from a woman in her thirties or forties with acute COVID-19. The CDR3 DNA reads TGTGCCAGCAGCGTGGAGGAGCGCCTTTTTGAAAAACTGTTTTTT. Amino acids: CASSVEERLFEKLFF.